This T cell receptor (beta chain) originates from a study of cytomegalovirus exposure and HLA in healthy donors. The study, taken as a whole, reports: Reportedly, TCR beta sequences accurately predicted HLA-A and HLA-B alleles in most subjects.

Researchers ran the PCR with 60 Vbeta and 13 Jbeta primers. The protocol was immunoSEQ multiplex PCR, while the TCRdb copy is restricted to in-frame clones and leaves out a portion. The sample includes about 26,000 clones, 70% of them seen just once. This CDR3 region has 15 residues. V was pared by 0 bases and J by 5 bases, with 5 bases of the junction left unmatched. Germline assignment: CDR1 SGHDT and CDR2 YYEEEE. Regarding this clone: Its antigen is not identified.

Sequenced sample: PBMCs. The clonotype was recovered from a woman between 50 and 59 years old in good health and CMV-seronegative. This rearrangement joins TRBV5-6 to TRBJ1-1; 9 bases are a match to TRBD1. The CDR3 sequence: CASSLAGTGRTEAFF. DNA for the CDR3: TGTGCCAGCAGCTTGGCCGGGACAGGGAGAACTGAAGCTTTCTTT.